The 28 T cell receptor beta chains below come from one sample, sequenced in a study of tumor and adjacent non-tumor tissue in lung cancer. The library came from three nested PCR rounds adapted from ARM-PCR protocols. In TCRdb, the multiplex PCR reads were re-called with MiXCR into one record per CDR3 protein. The sample holds 45,000 or so distinct CDR3 sequences, roughly 62% seen once. RNA was extracted from bulk tissue without any cell sorting. More than 3 cm separated this lung sample from the edge of the tumor. Sequenced input: distant non-tumor lung tissue. Source of these receptors: a woman aged 40 to 49 with non-small cell lung cancer.

This clonotype was seen at least ten times. This chain links TRBV20-1 with TRBJ2-5; D perhaps matches TRBD2 (5 bases). Trimming pared 3 bases from V and 2 bases from J, leaving 13 bases between. This CDR3 comprises 14 residues. Germline V lookup: CDR1 DFQATT, CDR2 SNEGSKA (reference sequence). The CDR3 is CSARRLTAQETQYF. The CDR3 nucleotides are TGCAGTGCTAGGCGACTAACAGCTCAAGAGACCCAGTACTTC.

This clonotype was counted once. The chain recombines TRBV12-3 or TRBV12-4 with TRBJ2-2; 12 nucleotides line up with TRBD2. Germline trimming cut 5 bases from V and 0 bases from J; bases unmatched to any gene: 7. This CDR3 contains 18 residues. CDR3 protein: CASSRELAGGPNTGELFF. CDR3 sequence (DNA): TGTGCCAGCAGTCGGGAACTAGCGGGGGGTCCGAACACCGGGGAGCTGTTTTTT.

The rearrangement joins TRBV29-1 to TRBJ2-1; D not resolved. V lost 3 bases to trimming and J lost 8 bases, with 8 bases between them. Per the germline V gene, CDR1 is SQVTM and CDR2 is ANQGSEA. The CDR3 consists of 11 residues. CDR3 nucleotides: TGCAGCGTTGAGAGGATGGATGAGCAGTTCTTC. Translating it yields CSVERMDEQFF.

Here the CDR3 DNA reads TGTGCCATCAGGGACGGGACAGAACTCACCGGGGAGCTGTTTTTT. Translation gives CAIRDGTELTGELFF. This sequence joins TRBV24-1 and TRBJ2-2; 7 bases are a match to TRBD1. The length of the CDR3 is 15 residues. The V and J ends lost 11 bases and 4 bases, in that order; junction bases with no gene match: 12. CDR1 KGHDR and CDR2 SFDVKD come from the germline V gene.

As concerns this clonotype: At one end the junction does not follow the germline gene, possibly because of a read error. The CDR3 nucleotides read TGTGCCAGCGGCCACCGTAGCGGGGGTAGCACAGATACGCAGTATTTT. This sequence encodes CASGHRSGGSTDTQYF. The gene calls are TRBV4-2 and TRBJ2-3; 9 bases line up with TRBD2. Germline V gene lookup returns CDR1 LGHNA and CDR2 YNFKEQ. The CDR3 has 16 residues.

This clonotype was detected a few times. The chain is built from TRBV20-1 and TRBJ2-1; D possibly corresponds to TRBD1 (6 bases). Trimming left V 1 base short and J 4 bases short, with 23 bases between. The germline V gene has CDR1 DFQATT and CDR2 SNEGSKA (reference sequence). The CDR3 contains 18 residues. The CDR3 DNA is TGCAGTGCTAGAGGCAGGGGAGAAGGGGCCCTCTTTTACAATGAGCAGTTCTTC. This codes for CSARGRGEGALFYNEQFF.

Comments on this clonotype: The germline gene is not matched at one end of the junction; a read error may be the cause. The rearrangement links TRBV12-3 or TRBV12-4 to TRBJ2-5; D perhaps matches TRBD1 (5 bases). This CDR3 has 12 amino acids. Written as DNA, the CDR3 is TGTGCCAGCAGCTTCTCTATGGACACCCAGTGCTTC. This codes for CASSFSMDTQCF.

Details on this clonotype: This may be a read error: a much more frequent sequence differs by one nucleotide. The V call is TRBV18, the J call TRBJ2-3; D gene uncertain. The CDR3 has 11 residues. Germline-derived CDR1 and CDR2 are KGHSH and LQKENI. CDR3 in amino acids: CTSSNTDTQYF. In nucleotides, the CDR3 is TGTACCAGCTCGAACACAGATACGCAGTATTTT.

This clonotype was detected many times. The V gene is TRBV12-1, the J gene TRBJ1-2; whether TRBD1, the table's D call, matches the DNA was not checked. TRBV12-1 is a known pseudogene. The CDR3 is 15 amino acids. DNA of the CDR3: TGTGCCAGCCGTGGGGTTGACAGGGAATGGCATGGCTACACCTTC. This translates into CASRGVDREWHGYTF.

This clonotype was observed once. The chain couples TRBV11-2 to TRBJ2-1; D perhaps matches TRBD2 (6 bases). Germline V gene lookup returns CDR1 SGHAT and CDR2 FQNNGV. The CDR3 has 15 amino acids. The V end was cut by 5 bases, the J end by 5 bases, with 16 bases between. CDR3 sequence reads: CASSARRGGNNEQFF. The CDR3, as DNA: TGTGCCAGCAGCGCAAGGAGGGGAGGTAACAATGAGCAGTTCTTC.

With respect to this clonotype: This clone may be a read error of a much larger clone one base away. The DNA for the CDR3 is TGCAGTGCGGCTGGAGCGGGGAACTCCTACGAGCAGTACTTC. This encodes CSAAGAGNSYEQYF. V is TRBV20-1 and J is TRBJ2-7; TRBD2 matches at 7 bases. The V gene's germline CDR1 is DFQATT and CDR2 SNEGSKA (reference sequence). The V segment lost 6 bases and the J segment 0 bases; nucleotides outside the gene matches: 8. The CDR3 covers 14 residues.

On this clonotype itself: A much bigger clone sits one base away, suggesting this may be a read error. The CDR3 loop is CANRPQGNYEQYF. The CDR3 DNA reads TGTGCCAACAGACCACAGGGGAATTACGAGCAGTACTTC. V is TRBV28 and J is TRBJ2-7, with 7 positions matching TRBD1. Germline CDR1 reads MDHEN; CDR2 reads SYDVKM. The CDR3 runs 13 residues. Trimming removed 10 bases from V and 4 bases from J; junction bases left unmatched: 10.

There are many counts of this clonotype. This chain connects TRBV19 to TRBJ2-4; D ambiguous. Germline CDR1 and CDR2: LNHDA and SQIVND (reference sequence). This CDR3 has 14 residues. V lost 0 bases and J 9 bases, leaving 12 bases between the germline ends. The CDR3 sequence: CASSIDRSKGIQYF. The CDR3 nucleotides read TGTGCCAGTAGTATAGATCGATCCAAAGGCATTCAGTACTTC. Together with reference TRBV19 and TRBJ2-4, the CDR3 gives the full variable domain: DGGITQSPKYLFRKEGQNVTLSCEQNLNHDAMYWYRQDPGQGLRLIYYSQIVNDFQKGDIAEGYSVSREKKESFPLTVTSAQKNPTAFYLCASSIDRSKGIQYFGAGTRLSVL.

As regards this clonotype: Likely a read error: the CDR3 ends without its conserved phenylalanine or tryptophan. The chain joins TRBV20-1 to TRBJ1-5; possible D gene TRBD1, 5 bases. The germline V and J ends were trimmed by 1 base and 5 bases, with 12 bases remaining between them. Germline CDR1 and CDR2: DFQATT and SNEGSKA (reference sequence). CDR3 length: 14 amino acids. CDR3 nucleotide sequence: TGCAGTGCTAGAGGCGGACATGCCGATCAGCCCCAGCATCTT. As protein: CSARGGHADQPQHL.

This clonotype was observed a few times. This rearrangement joins TRBV5-1 to TRBJ2-5; unclear D gene. Deletions cut 0 bases from V and 1 base from J, with 10 bases between. Germline CDR1 reads SGHRS; CDR2 reads YFSETQ. This CDR3 is built from 15 residues. Here the CDR3 reads CASSLAIGFQETQYF. The CDR3 bases are TGCGCCAGCAGCTTGGCGATAGGGTTCCAAGAGACCCAGTACTTC.

Note on this clonotype: Compared with germline, one end of the junction differs, possibly owing to a read error. The genes are TRBV11-2 and TRBJ2-3; D uncertain. The CDR3 is made up of 14 amino acids. Germline V CDR1 and CDR2: SGHAT, FQNNGV. The chain's CDR3 is CANSPLNAPDTQYF. CDR3 bases: TGTGCCAACAGCCCTCTAAACGCGCCAGATACGCAGTATTTT. Based on the CDR3 plus reference TRBV11-2 and TRBJ2-3, the full variable domain is EAGVAQSPRYKIIEKRQSVAFWCNPISGHATLYWYQQILGQGPKLLIQFQNNGVVDDSQLPKDRFSAERLKGVDSTLKIQPAKLEDSAVYLCANSPLNAPDTQYFGPGTRLTVL.

As regards this clonotype: Since no conserved phenylalanine or tryptophan closes the CDR3, a read error is the likely cause. This chain joins TRBV6-1 and TRBJ2-6; a possible D gene is TRBD2 (6 bases). The length of the CDR3 is 15 residues. Per the germline V gene, CDR1 is MNHNS and CDR2 is SASEGT. CDR3 sequence: CASTPGGAGTNVLTL. CDR3 nucleotides: TGTGCCAGCACCCCAGGAGGGGCTGGGACCAACGTCCTGACTCTC.

Worth noting for this clonotype: Compared with germline, one end of the junction differs, possibly owing to a read error. The V call is TRBV6-6, the J call TRBJ2-3, with 11 positions matching TRBD2. The germline V gene has CDR1 MNHNY and CDR2 SVGAGI (reference sequence). CDR3 length: 20 residues. CDR3 loop: CASNYRGTSGPGRSTDTQYF. The DNA of the CDR3 is TGTGCCAGCAATTACAGAGGGACTAGCGGTCCCGGGCGGAGCACGGATACGCAGTATTTT.

Within the sample, this clonotype is medium-sized. This sequence joins TRBV11-2 and TRBJ2-5, with D possibly called TRBD1 or TRBD2 (5 bases each). The V end was cut by 4 bases, the J end by 1 base, with 10 bases between. Germline V CDR1 and CDR2: SGHAT, FQNNGV. CDR3 length equals 14 residues. CDR3: CASSSGAFQETQYF. As DNA, the CDR3 is TGTGCCAGCAGCTCCGGGGCTTTCCAAGAGACCCAGTACTTC.

This clonotype was observed at least ten times. The chain recombines TRBV6-1 with TRBJ1-2, with 7 bases lining up with TRBD1. CDR3 size: 14 residues. Germline CDR1 is MNHNS and CDR2 is SASEGT. The J segment lost 3 bases and the V segment lost 6 bases, leaving 7 bases of the junction unmatched. As DNA, the CDR3 is TGTGCCAGCAGGACACAGGGGAGGGACTATGGCTACACCTTC. Its protein is CASRTQGRDYGYTF.

This clonotype was recorded once. A read error may account for a junction end that differs from germline. V and J are TRBV6-2 or TRBV6-3 and TRBJ1-5, with D perhaps TRBD1 (5 bases). Germline V lookup: CDR1 MNHEY, CDR2 SVGEGT. CDR3 length: 15 amino acids. The CDR3 sequence: CARSYTQGNNQPQHF. In DNA form, the CDR3 reads TGTGCCAGAAGTTATACGCAGGGAAACAATCAGCCCCAGCATTTT.

This clonotype was counted many times. The chain couples TRBV10-3 to TRBJ2-7; the D is unclear. Trimming stripped 7 bases from V and 4 bases from J, with 17 bases between. CDR3 size: 14 residues. Germline V gives CDR1 ENHRY, CDR2 SYGVKD. CDR3 in amino acids: CAIKEEFARYEQYF. CDR3 DNA sequence: TGTGCCATCAAGGAAGAGTTCGCGCGTTACGAGCAGTACTTC.

Comment on this clonotype: The junction does not match germline at one end; this may be a read error. V gene TRBV12-3 or TRBV12-4 combines with J gene TRBJ1-5, with a weak D call TRBD1 (6 bases). The CDR3 spans 15 residues. The CDR3 region is CANSFKGDINQPQHF. CDR3 sequence (DNA): TGTGCCAACAGTTTTAAAGGGGACATTAATCAGCCCCAGCATTTT.

The V and J genes are TRBV6-5 and TRBJ1-5; 8 bases agree with TRBD1. After removal of 7 bases from V and 7 bases from J, the junction contained 9 bases not matched to a gene. The CDR3 contains 14 residues. Germline V gives CDR1 MNHEY, CDR2 SVGAGI. In DNA form, the CDR3 reads TGTGCCAGCAAATCCGGACAGGGTATCCAGCCCCAGCATTTT. The encoded protein is CASKSGQGIQPQHF.

This clonotype was counted ten times or more. The chain employs TRBV12-5 and TRBJ2-2; tentatively, D is TRBD1 (6 bases). V was shortened by 6 bases and J by 5 bases, with 13 bases between the two germline ends. The CDR3 has 14 amino acids. The germline V gene encodes CDR1 LGHNT and CDR2 FRNRAP. The CDR3: CASGRTTGTGELFF. DNA for the CDR3: TGTGCTAGTGGCCGCACCACAGGGACCGGGGAGCTGTTTTTT. The full variable domain, its missing parts supplied by reference TRBV12-5 and TRBJ2-2, is DARVTQTPRHKVTEMGQEVTMRCQPILGHNTVFWYRQTMMQGLELLAYFRNRAPLDDSGMPKDRFSAEMPDATLATLKIQPSEPRDSAVYFCASGRTTGTGELFFGEGSRLTVL.

As to this clonotype: A read error may be the cause here, since a much bigger clone is one base away. The chain employs TRBV5-1 and TRBJ1-5; 8 bases fit TRBD1. This CDR3 contains 13 residues. CDR1 and CDR2 (germline): SGHRS, YFSETQ. V trimming: 0 bases; J trimming: 11 bases; junction bases outside the gene matches: 4. The CDR3 region has the DNA TGCGCCAGCAGCTTGGCCAGGGGGCAGTCCCAGCATTTT. It translates to CASSLARGQSQHF.

Of note for this clonotype: Possible read error: a much larger clone is one base away. Since the CDR3 does not end with the conserved phenylalanine or tryptophan, this likely comes from a read error. The chain joins TRBV20-1 to TRBJ2-3, with unresolved D. Germline CDR1 DFQATT, CDR2 SNEGSKA (reference sequence). V gave up 3 bases and J gave up 4 bases, with 8 bases separating them. The CDR3 runs to 12 residues. CDR3 in DNA: TGCAGTGCTAGTTCGGCGGCAGATACGCAGTATTCT. Residues: CSASSAADTQYS.

J is TRBJ2-1 and V is TRBV12-3 or TRBV12-4; a possible D gene is TRBD1 (6 bases). The CDR3 contains 16 residues. The germline V and J ends were trimmed by 4 bases and 6 bases, with 19 bases remaining between them. CDR3 region: CASSWRTGGQGNEQFF. The CDR3 DNA reads as TGTGCCAGCAGTTGGAGGACTGGGGGCCAGGGCAATGAGCAGTTCTTC.